Listed below are T cell receptor beta chains from one sample, sequenced in a study of blood T cells in healthy people across ages. TCRdb independently ran MiXCR on the 5' RACE reads; one entry per CDR3 protein. The sample includes under 1,000,000 distinct CDR3 sequences, under 40% seen only once; the top ten take roughly 13%. What was sequenced was blood. These receptors came from a man aged 18 to 29 in good health. Each CDR3 is given with its conserved first and last residue. Each record gives: V gene, J gene, D gene, clone size, CDR3 DNA, CDR3 protein. D genes are given only for firm matches. Size values are once, few and many counts, or a class for expanded clones, and some rows have none.

TRBV14	TRBJ2-7	TRBD2	few	TGTGCCAGCAGCCTCGCGGGAGGGAAAACCTACGAGCAGTACTTC	CASSLAGGKTYEQYF
TRBV6-5	TRBJ1-2	TRBD1	few	TGTGCCAGCAGTCAGGACAGGGGACCTAACTATGGCTACACCTTC	CASSQDRGPNYGYTF
TRBV27	TRBJ1-2	TRBD1	.	TGTGCCAGCAGTTTTTCGACAGGGAACTATGGCTACACCTTC	CASSFSTGNYGYTF
TRBV20-1	TRBJ1-2	.	few	TGCAGTGCCGCCTTCAGGAGAACTAACTATGGCTACACCTTC	CSAAFRRTNYGYTF
TRBV12-3/TRBV12-4	TRBJ2-2	.	.	TGTGCCAGCAGTACAGGGGGGGACACCGGGGAGCTGTTTTTT	CASSTGGDTGELFF
TRBV7-8	TRBJ2-5	TRBD2	.	TGTGCCAGCTGTTTATGGAAACTAGCGGGAGTTCAGGAGCAGTACTTC	CASCLWKLAGVQEQYF
TRBV5-5	TRBJ2-7	.	few	TGTGCCAGCAGCTTGTGGGCAGGTATCTACGAGCAGTACTTC	CASSLWAGIYEQYF
TRBV7-2	TRBJ1-6	.	many	TGTGCCAGCAGCTATAGTACCGATTCGCCCCTCCACTTT	CASSYSTDSPLHF
TRBV28	TRBJ1-5	TRBD1	.	TGTGCCAGCAAGGCTAGGGGACAGGGGTCCAATCAGCCCCAGCATTTT	CASKARGQGSNQPQHF
TRBV7-9	TRBJ2-6	.	.	TGTGCCAGCAGCTTGCATAGACTCTCTGGGGCCAACGTCCTGACTTTC	CASSLHRLSGANVLTF
TRBV12-3/TRBV12-4	TRBJ1-2	TRBD1	.	TGTGCCAGCAGTTTACCGGACAGGGATAATGGCTACACCTTC	CASSLPDRDNGYTF
TRBV6-6	TRBJ1-2	.	.	TGTGCCAGCAGTTACCCTGACAGGCCTACTATTCGTGGCTACACCTTC	CASSYPDRPTIRGYTF
TRBV7-9	TRBJ2-5	.	.	TGTGCCAGCAGCTTTGTACAAAATCAAGAGACCCAGTACTTC	CASSFVQNQETQYF
TRBV4-3	TRBJ2-3	.	many	TGCGCCAGCAGCCAAGCTCAAACAGCGATCACAGATACGCAGTATTTT	CASSQAQTAITDTQYF
TRBV7-9	TRBJ2-7	.	.	TGTGCCAGCAGCCCCTCGTGGGAGCAGTACTTC	CASSPSWEQYF
TRBV12-3/TRBV12-4	TRBJ2-3	.	once	TGTGCCAGCAGTTTTTCCGCTAGCGTCAGCGCAGATATGCAATATTTT	CASSFSASVSADMQYF
TRBV24-1	TRBJ2-1	.	few	TGTGCCACCAGCGAAGGGCGGGGACCCAATGAGCAGTTCTTC	CATSEGRGPNEQFF
TRBV7-9	TRBJ2-1	TRBD1	.	TGTGCCAGCAACCATCCGTGGGACAGGGGATGGCATGAGCAGTTCTTC	CASNHPWDRGWHEQFF
TRBV7-2	TRBJ1-2	.	few	TGTGCCAGCCCCAATGGACAGACATCCTATGGCTACACCTTC	CASPNGQTSYGYTF
TRBV20-1	TRBJ1-2	TRBD1	few	TGCAGTGCCCCCGACAGGGGGGTCTATGGCTACACCTTC	CSAPDRGVYGYTF
TRBV15	TRBJ2-5	TRBD2	few	TGTGCCACCAGCAGGAACGGGGGGACCCAAGAGACCCAGTACTTC	CATSRNGGTQETQYF
TRBV27	TRBJ1-1	TRBD1	few	TGTGCCAGCAGTTTCTCAGGGGGTCATACTGAAGCTTTCTTT	CASSFSGGHTEAFF
TRBV7-9	TRBJ2-5	.	.	TGTGCCAGCAGCTTAGGGGTGAGCCGGGGAAGAGAGACCCAGTACTTC	CASSLGVSRGRETQYF
TRBV20-1	TRBJ2-2	TRBD1	.	TGCAGTGCTCTCCGGGACAGGGTCGCCGGGGAGCTGTTTTTT	CSALRDRVAGELFF
TRBV6-6	TRBJ1-2	.	.	TGTGCCAGCTCCTTGGACCTAGAAGGGGGCTACACCTTC	CASSLDLEGGYTF
TRBV12-3/TRBV12-4	TRBJ1-1	TRBD1	many	TGTGCCAGCAGTTTACAGGGGGTAGGCACTGAAGCTTTCTTT	CASSLQGVGTEAFF
TRBV12-5	TRBJ2-1	.	few	TGTGCTAGTGGCCTCCCAGGCAATGAGCAGTTCTTC	CASGLPGNEQFF
TRBV4-3	TRBJ1-1	.	many	TGCGCCAGCAGCCGGGGACCACAGAACACTGAAGCTTTCTTT	CASSRGPQNTEAFF